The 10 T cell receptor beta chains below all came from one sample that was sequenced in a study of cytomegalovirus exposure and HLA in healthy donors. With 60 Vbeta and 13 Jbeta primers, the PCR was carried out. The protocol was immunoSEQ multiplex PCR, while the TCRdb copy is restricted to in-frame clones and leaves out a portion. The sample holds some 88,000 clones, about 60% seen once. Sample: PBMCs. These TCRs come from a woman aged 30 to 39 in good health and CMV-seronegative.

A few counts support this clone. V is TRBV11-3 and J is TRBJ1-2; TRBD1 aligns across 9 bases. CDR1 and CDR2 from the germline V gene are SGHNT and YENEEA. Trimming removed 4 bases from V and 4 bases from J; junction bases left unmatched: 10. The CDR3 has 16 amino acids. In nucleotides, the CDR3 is TGTGCCAGCAGCTCACCGGGACAGGGAGTTTCCTATGGCTACACCTTC. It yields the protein CASSSPGQGVSYGYTF.

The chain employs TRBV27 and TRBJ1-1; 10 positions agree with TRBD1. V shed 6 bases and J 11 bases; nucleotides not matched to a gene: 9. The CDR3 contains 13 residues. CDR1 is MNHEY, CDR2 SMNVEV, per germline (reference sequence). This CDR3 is CASRRQGAAPAFF. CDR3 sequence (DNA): TGTGCCAGCAGACGACAGGGGGCGGCTCCGGCTTTCTTT.

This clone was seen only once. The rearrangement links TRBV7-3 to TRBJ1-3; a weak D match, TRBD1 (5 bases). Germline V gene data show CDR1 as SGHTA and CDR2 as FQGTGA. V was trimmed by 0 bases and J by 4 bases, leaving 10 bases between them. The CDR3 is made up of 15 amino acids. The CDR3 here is CASSLTSGSGNTIYF. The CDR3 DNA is TGTGCCAGCAGCTTAACGTCAGGGTCGGGAAACACCATATATTTT.

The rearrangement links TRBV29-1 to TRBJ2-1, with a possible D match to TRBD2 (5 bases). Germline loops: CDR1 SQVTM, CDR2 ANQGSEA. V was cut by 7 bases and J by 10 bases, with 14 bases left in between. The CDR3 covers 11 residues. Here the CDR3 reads CSALKRGEQFF. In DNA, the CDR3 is TGCAGCGCCCTCAAGCGCGGGGAGCAGTTCTTC.

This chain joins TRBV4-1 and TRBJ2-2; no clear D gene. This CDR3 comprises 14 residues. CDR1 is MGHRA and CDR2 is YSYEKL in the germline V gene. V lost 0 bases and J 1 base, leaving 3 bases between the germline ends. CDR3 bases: TGCGCCAGCAGCCAAGACCTGAACACCGGGGAGCTGTTTTTT. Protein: CASSQDLNTGELFF.

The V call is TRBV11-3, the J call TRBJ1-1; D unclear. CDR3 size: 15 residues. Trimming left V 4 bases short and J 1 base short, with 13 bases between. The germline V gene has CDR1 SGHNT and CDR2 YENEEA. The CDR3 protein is CASSSSRGGNTEAFF. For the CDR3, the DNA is TGTGCCAGCAGCTCATCCCGAGGCGGGAACACTGAAGCTTTCTTT. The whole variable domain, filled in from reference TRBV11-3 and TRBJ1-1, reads EAGVVQSPRYKIIEKKQPVAFWCNPISGHNTLYWYLQNLGQGPELLIRYENEEAVDDSQLPKDRFSAERLKGVDSTLKIQPAELGDSAVYLCASSSSRGGNTEAFFGQGTRLTVV.

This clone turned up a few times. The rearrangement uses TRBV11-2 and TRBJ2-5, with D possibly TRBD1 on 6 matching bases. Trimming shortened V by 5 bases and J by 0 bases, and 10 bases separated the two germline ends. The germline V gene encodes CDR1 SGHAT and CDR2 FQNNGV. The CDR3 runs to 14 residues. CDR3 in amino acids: CASSPTGNQETQYF. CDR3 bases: TGTGCCAGCAGCCCGACAGGAAACCAAGAGACCCAGTACTTC.

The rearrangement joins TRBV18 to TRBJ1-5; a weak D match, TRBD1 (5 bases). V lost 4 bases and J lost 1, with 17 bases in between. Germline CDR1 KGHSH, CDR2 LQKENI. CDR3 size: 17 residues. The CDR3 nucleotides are TGTGCCAGCTCACGGGGAGGGTCGGGGCACAGCAATCAGCCCCAGCATTTT. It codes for CASSRGGSGHSNQPQHF.

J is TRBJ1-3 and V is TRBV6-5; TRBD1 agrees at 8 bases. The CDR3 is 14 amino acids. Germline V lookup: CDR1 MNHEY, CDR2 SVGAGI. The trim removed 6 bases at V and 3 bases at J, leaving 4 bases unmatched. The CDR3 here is CASRGTGIGNTIYF. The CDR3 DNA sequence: TGTGCCAGCAGAGGGACAGGAATTGGAAACACCATATATTTT.

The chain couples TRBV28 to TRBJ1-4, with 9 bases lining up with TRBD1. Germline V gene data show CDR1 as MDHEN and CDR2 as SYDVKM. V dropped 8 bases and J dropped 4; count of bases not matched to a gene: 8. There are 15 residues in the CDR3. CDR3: CASGDRGENNEKLFF. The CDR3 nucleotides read TGTGCCAGCGGAGACAGGGGGGAAAATAATGAAAAACTGTTTTTT.